A selection of T cell receptor beta chains follows, all from one sample in a study of somatic mutations in cytotoxic T cells in rheumatoid arthritis. Sequencing used immunoSEQ multiplex PCR; TCRdb keeps in-frame clones, though not all of them. Of roughly 13,000 clones detected, over 80% appear once; the ten largest clones hold 25% to 35%. The material sequenced was CD8+ T cells sorted from blood. The receptor set was obtained from an adult with rheumatoid arthritis. Both conserved end residues are part of each CDR3. A D gene is named only where the DNA matches it firmly. Where a row states a size, it is once, few, many or the class of an expanded clone; other rows omit it.

v_gene,d_gene,abundance,j_gene,CDR3aa,CDR3nt
TRBV7-2,NA,once,TRBJ2-2,CATRDTNTGELFF,TGTGCCACCCGGGACACGAACACCGGGGAGCTGTTTTTT
TRBV7-9,NA,few,TRBJ2-3,CASSLGLDSQYF,TGTGCCAGCAGCTTAGGACTAGATTCGCAGTATTTT
TRBV5-6,TRBD1,NA,TRBJ1-2,CASSSRLRDRGPLDYGYTF,TGTGCCAGCAGCTCGCGACTCCGGGACAGGGGGCCTCTCGACTATGGCTACACCTTC
TRBV9,TRBD1,NA,TRBJ1-2,CASSARELGTGGLNGYTF,TGTGCCAGCAGCGCTAGGGAGCTGGGGACAGGGGGCTTGAATGGCTACACCTTC
TRBV12-2,NA,NA,TRBJ2-2,CASRLPGQGFRNTGELFF,TGTGCAAGTCGCTTGCCGGGACAGGGGTTTCGGAACACCGGGGAGCTGTTTTTT
TRBV25-1,NA,medium-sized,TRBJ1-1,CASSPSLGVKNTEAFF,TGTGCCAGCAGTCCCAGCCTGGGGGTGAAGAACACTGAAGCTTTCTTT
TRBV19,NA,NA,TRBJ1-1,CASSPPGSEAFF,TGTGCCAGTAGTCCCCCGGGATCCGAAGCTTTCTTT
TRBV6-5,NA,NA,TRBJ1-6,CASSRSPGNSPLHF,TGTGCCAGCAGTCGGAGCCCCGGTAATTCACCCCTCCACTTT
TRBV5-1,TRBD1,NA,TRBJ2-5,CASSLGTGEQETQYF,TGCGCCAGCAGCTTGGGAACAGGGGAACAAGAGACCCAGTACTTC
TRBV10-3,TRBD1,NA,TRBJ2-6,CAISERTGLFSGANVLTF,TGTGCCATCAGTGAGCGGACAGGGCTATTCTCTGGGGCCAACGTCCTGACTTTC
TRBV9,NA,NA,TRBJ2-3,CASSGRTDTQYF,TGTGCCAGCAGCGGGCGCACAGATACGCAGTATTTT
TRBV7-6,NA,NA,TRBJ2-3,CASSSPGGLTDTQYF,TGTGCCAGCTCCAGTCCTGGAGGGCTCACAGATACGCAGTATTTT
TRBV27,NA,NA,TRBJ1-5,CASSLRLLSNQPQHF,TGTGCCAGCAGTTTAAGGCTCTTGAGCAATCAGCCCCAGCATTTT
TRBV10-2,NA,NA,TRBJ1-5,CASSDGGSSNQPQHF,TGCGCCAGCAGTGACGGAGGGTCAAGCAATCAGCCCCAGCATTTT
TRBV6-1,NA,NA,TRBJ2-2,CASSERASATGELFF,TGTGCCAGCAGCGAGCGGGCTAGCGCGACCGGGGAGCTGTTTTTT
TRBV9,TRBD1,few,TRBJ2-1,CASSVEGQGTPEFF,TGTGCCAGCAGCGTAGAGGGACAGGGGACGCCCGAGTTCTTC
TRBV4-1,NA,NA,TRBJ1-1,CASSPRGSNTEAFF,TGCGCCAGCAGCCCAAGAGGGTCGAACACTGAAGCTTTCTTT
TRBV5-5,NA,NA,TRBJ1-2,CASSVDGNYGYTF,TGTGCCAGCAGCGTGGACGGGAACTATGGCTACACCTTC
TRBV27,NA,NA,TRBJ2-2,CASSPGTDNTGELFF,TGTGCCAGCAGTCCAGGGACTGACAACACCGGGGAGCTGTTTTTT
TRBV5-6,TRBD1,NA,TRBJ2-7,CASSARDSGYEQYF,TGTGCCAGCAGCGCCAGGGACAGCGGTTACGAGCAGTACTTC
TRBV13,NA,NA,TRBJ2-7,CASSPAGTSYAKEQYF,TGTGCCAGCAGCCCCGCCGGGACTTCCTACGCTAAGGAGCAGTACTTC
TRBV7-2,NA,medium-sized,TRBJ2-1,CASSHPWGEQFF,TGTGCCAGCAGCCACCCCTGGGGTGAGCAGTTCTTC
TRBV13,NA,NA,TRBJ2-7,CASSSAGDLEQYF,TGTGCCAGCAGCTCCGCCGGGGACCTGGAGCAGTACTTC
TRBV11-2,TRBD2,NA,TRBJ2-3,CASSGGTSGGPTDTQYF,TGTGCCAGCAGCGGGGGGACTAGCGGGGGCCCCACAGATACGCAGTATTTT
TRBV14,NA,NA,TRBJ2-7,CASSHDTYEQYF,TGTGCCAGCAGCCACGATACCTACGAGCAGTACTTC
TRBV11-2,NA,NA,TRBJ1-3,CASRASSGNTIYF,TGTGCCAGTCGGGCCTCCTCTGGAAACACCATATATTTT
TRBV27,NA,NA,TRBJ2-7,CASSWGQTYEQYF,TGTGCCAGCAGTTGGGGACAAACCTACGAGCAGTACTTC
TRBV30,TRBD1,NA,TRBJ2-3,CAWSTTGGVSDTQYF,TGTGCCTGGAGTACGACAGGGGGCGTATCAGATACGCAGTATTTT
TRBV7-8,NA,once,TRBJ2-5,CASSQVAKIHEETQYF,TGTGCCAGCAGCCAAGTCGCCAAGATACACGAAGAGACCCAGTACTTC
TRBV7-2,NA,NA,TRBJ2-5,CASSLVGRRIQETQYF,TGTGCCAGCAGCTTAGTTGGGCGACGCATACAAGAGACCCAGTACTTC
TRBV25-1,NA,NA,TRBJ2-1,CATERQVGEQFF,TGTGCCACCGAACGTCAGGTCGGTGAGCAGTTCTTC
TRBV14,NA,NA,TRBJ1-2,CASSQEGWKYGYTF,TGTGCCAGCAGCCAAGAAGGCTGGAAATATGGCTACACCTTC
TRBV7-2,TRBD2,NA,TRBJ2-7,CASSLEGTSGGYEQYF,TGTGCCAGCAGCTTAGAAGGGACTAGCGGGGGTTACGAGCAGTACTTC
TRBV6-1,NA,NA,TRBJ1-5,CASSEEGPGALINQPQHF,TGTGCCAGCAGTGAAGAAGGGCCCGGGGCCCTAATCAATCAGCCCCAGCATTTT
TRBV7-2,TRBD2,NA,TRBJ2-5,CASSPRTSGGKIQYF,TGTGCCAGCAGCCCTCGGACTAGCGGGGGTAAGATCCAGTACTTC
TRBV6-5,TRBD1,NA,TRBJ1-6,CASSLGTGENSPLHF,TGTGCCAGCAGCCTTGGGACAGGGGAGAATTCACCCCTCCACTTT
TRBV29-1,NA,NA,TRBJ1-2,CSVARHTPDANYGYTF,TGCAGCGTTGCCCGCCATACACCAGACGCTAACTATGGCTACACCTTC
TRBV9,NA,NA,TRBJ2-7,CASSVDSYEQYF,TGTGCCAGCAGCGTCGACTCCTACGAGCAGTACTTC
TRBV11-2,TRBD1,NA,TRBJ2-2,CASSLGPGTGRELFF,TGTGCCAGCAGCTTAGGCCCCGGGACAGGGAGGGAGCTGTTTTTT
TRBV5-5,NA,once,TRBJ1-1,CASSLVGPPENTEAFF,TGTGCCAGCAGCTTAGTAGGGCCTCCGGAGAACACTGAAGCTTTCTTT
TRBV29-1,TRBD1,once,TRBJ1-2,CSGIDREGGYTF,TGCAGCGGGATCGACAGGGAGGGTGGCTACACCTTC
TRBV9,TRBD2,NA,TRBJ2-3,CASSVEGLAGGDTQYF,TGTGCCAGCAGCGTAGAAGGGCTAGCGGGCGGTGATACGCAGTATTTT
TRBV14,NA,NA,TRBJ2-2,CASSHLSRDSSANTGELFF,TGTGCCAGCAGCCACCTCTCCCGAGACAGCTCCGCGAACACCGGGGAGCTGTTTTTT
TRBV28,NA,NA,TRBJ1-2,CASSLGGTGYTF,TGTGCCAGCAGCCTCGGAGGGACTGGCTACACCTTC
TRBV4-2,NA,NA,TRBJ1-1,CASSLRETPNTEAFF,TGTGCCAGCAGCCTAAGGGAAACTCCGAACACTGAAGCTTTCTTT
TRBV30,NA,NA,TRBJ2-3,CAWSWGRDSDTQYF,TGTGCCTGGAGTTGGGGGCGGGACTCAGATACGCAGTATTTT
TRBV7-9,NA,NA,TRBJ2-7,CASSFPGPFSSYEQYF,TGTGCCAGCAGCTTTCCCGGTCCATTTAGCTCCTACGAGCAGTACTTC
TRBV9,NA,NA,TRBJ1-1,CASSVAVGVGTEAFF,TGTGCCAGCAGCGTAGCTGTGGGGGTTGGCACTGAAGCTTTCTTT
TRBV7-2,NA,NA,TRBJ1-2,CASSLMGHYGYTF,TGTGCCAGCAGCTTAATGGGCCACTATGGCTACACCTTC
TRBV9,NA,NA,TRBJ2-7,CASSVEPGAAYEQYF,TGTGCCAGCAGCGTAGAGCCGGGGGCCGCCTACGAGCAGTACTTC
TRBV7-9,NA,NA,TRBJ1-1,CASSLLVPSAFF,TGTGCCAGCAGCTTATTAGTTCCCTCGGCTTTCTTT
TRBV18,NA,NA,TRBJ1-1,CASSPPLGGGTEAFF,TGTGCCAGCTCACCACCCCTAGGGGGGGGCACTGAAGCTTTCTTT
TRBV7-6,TRBD1,NA,TRBJ1-2,CASSSTGYANYGHTF,TGTGCCAGCAGCTCGACAGGGTACGCTAACTATGGCCACACCTTC
TRBV19,NA,NA,TRBJ2-1,CASSNPSDGDNEQFF,TGTGCCAGTAGCAATCCCTCGGACGGTGACAATGAGCAGTTCTTC
TRBV27,NA,NA,TRBJ2-1,CASSPPMGTSRMYEQFF,TGTGCCAGCAGCCCCCCTATGGGGACCAGCAGGATGTATGAGCAGTTCTTC